This TCR beta chain was identified in a study of T-cell memory formation after mild COVID-19 (dated by TCRdb to the early 2020s). Some background on the complete study: TCR sequence clusters from the two donors were largely donor specific. Two young, previously healthy adult volunteers, one female and one male, were included in the cohort. In a couple of donors, T-cell clones that expanded and contracted after mild COVID-19 were tracked by sequencing TCRalpha and TCRbeta repertoires over time.

For sequencing, an Illumina NovaSeq 6000 was employed. cDNA libraries for TCRalpha and TCRbeta were prepared by 5'RACE using constant-segment primers, with sample barcodes and unique molecular identifiers added. RNA was extracted from every sample with Trizol reagent. Libraries were amplified in two PCR steps, with a second sample barcode and Illumina TruSeq adapters added in the second step. Sequencing of the libraries was done on an Illumina NovaSeq, producing 2 x 150 bp paired-end reads. In the paper's pipeline: Reads were demultiplexed and collapsed into UMI-guided consensus sequences with migec v1.2.7. Using mixcr v2.1.11, the UMI consensuses were aligned to TRA and TRB V and J templates and assembled into clonotypes. A clonotype was counted as expanded or contracted only if both edgeR and NoisET called the change significant, with noise models trained on biological replicates. For edgeR calls, the thresholds were a false discovery rate-adjusted p below 0.01 and a log2 fold-change of 1. As an exploratory analysis of dynamics, PCA with hierarchical clustering was applied to max-normalized trajectories of the 1000 most abundant clonotypes. The CD4 or CD8 phenotype of responding clones was assigned using the separately sequenced CD4+ and CD8+ repertoires. In TCRdb, the public reads were trimmed at Q25 with fastp and aligned with MiXCR, with productive beta chains retained. Rows with one shared CDR3 protein collapse into an entry with the most common genes and DNA. In this record, the V and J calls reflect TCRdb's handling and not the investigators' own analysis. This sample gives roughly 400,000 distinct CDR3 sequences in total; approximately 19% of them show up just once. The top ten hold around a fifth of the sample.

The table lists this clonotype with many counts. The antigen it recognizes is unknown. Base quality data are lacking; no much larger clone is found one base away. Ficoll-Paque density gradient centrifugation was used to isolate PBMCs. Paper-wide results and their limitations: From day 15 to 85, contracting clones showed balanced CD4/CD8 phenotypes, whereas a second wave of clones that expanded from day 15 to 37 leaned towards CD4+. Some responding clones were found in pre-infection memory, which suggests that pre-existing cross-reactive memory T cells took part in the SARS-CoV-2 response. SARS-CoV-2 specificity was not confirmed for the second-wave clones peaking on day 37. Contracting CD4+ clones appeared mostly in the CM and EM memory subsets, whereas CD8+ clones were enriched in EMRA. Only a couple of mild cases were covered in the study, and larger cohorts including severe cases with pre-infection samples were considered necessary.

The CDR3 runs 16 residues from the cysteine to the phenylalanine. Only the CDR3 part of the read is kept: 48 bases, read in frame from the first base. The sequence came from a man aged 18-30 years who had mild COVID-19 (a few samples of this study predate the infection). The sample titles of this study are shuffled in the database, so cell type and time point are left out; the donor was told from shared clones. In this chain, TRBV21-1 is recombined with TRBJ2-7; the table's D call of TRBD1 was not tested on the DNA. TRBV21-1 is tagged as a pseudogene. The sample taken for sequencing was PBMCs or a T cell subset sorted from them (not recorded which). The DNA sequence reads TGTGCCAGCAGCATTGGGACAGGGAAGAGGTACTACGAGCAGTACTTC. It is translated as CASSIGTGKRYYEQYF.